This TCR beta chain was recorded in a study of response to subunit inactivated influenza vaccine. Concerning this clonotype itself: Its target is unknown.

TCRdb reprocessed the RT-PCR reads via MiXCR and lists one record per CDR3 protein. The sample records around 490,000 distinct CDR3 sequences, approximately 7.7% being singletons. CDR3 length equals 16 residues. Germline trimming cut 1 base from V and 5 bases from J; bases unmatched to any gene: 8. Germline values: CDR1 SGHDN, CDR2 FVKESK. Overall study results and limits: The study's authors posited that every seasonal influenza vaccination enlists few new T cells.

The sample here was PBMCs from blood, taken roughly 24 months after vaccination. The genes are TRBV14 and TRBJ2-5, with 9 bases lining up with TRBD2. The sequence derives from a man aged 50-75 years who received an inactivated influenza vaccine. Written as DNA, the CDR3 is TGTGCCAGCAGCCAAGTTAGCGGGAGTTCCTGGGAGACCCAGTACTTC. Its translation is CASSQVSGSSWETQYF.